A single sample is the source of the 10 T cell receptor beta chains below, sequenced in a study of cytomegalovirus exposure and HLA in healthy donors. Amplification used 60 Vbeta primers and 13 Jbeta primers. Profiling relied on immunoSEQ multiplex PCR, and the TCRdb table lists in-frame clones only, not all of them. This sample's table reports about 170,000 clones. The sequenced sample consisted of PBMCs. The receptors were gathered from a woman in her late teens or twenties in good health and CMV-seropositive.

The chain's CDR3 is CASSHQNRNTEAFF. The CDR3, as DNA: TGCGCCAGCAGCCATCAAAACAGAAACACTGAAGCTTTCTTT. The genes are TRBV4-1 and TRBJ1-1; no firm D call. The V gene's germline CDR1 is MGHRA and CDR2 YSYEKL. V was clipped by 3 bases and J by 2 bases, with 10 bases between them. This CDR3 has 14 residues.

The chain carries TRBV30 and TRBJ1-1; 10 bases match TRBD1. The trim removed 5 bases at V and 10 bases at J, leaving 1 base unmatched. Germline V gene data show CDR1 as GTSNPN and CDR2 as SVGIG (reference sequence). The CDR3 contains 10 residues. Written as DNA, the CDR3 is TGTGCCTGGGGGGACAGGGGAGCTTTCTTT. As protein: CAWGDRGAFF.

DNA for the CDR3: TGTGCCAGCAGTTTTGAAGGAGTGGGTCAGCCCCAGCATTTT. Its protein is CASSFEGVGQPQHF. The chain recombines TRBV27 with TRBJ1-5; D unclear. The germline V gene has CDR1 MNHEY and CDR2 SMNVEV (reference sequence). The CDR3 runs 14 residues. Between the trimmed V and J ends, which lost 3 bases and 6 bases, there was a span of 12 bases.

V gene TRBV5-4 combines with J gene TRBJ2-1; 7 nucleotides match TRBD1. Trimming at V came to 2 bases and at J to 2 bases, leaving 4 bases not matched to a gene. CDR3 length equals 15 residues. Germline CDR1 is SGHNT and CDR2 is YYREEE (reference sequence). The CDR3: CASSFGQVTYNEQFF. The CDR3 DNA reads TGTGCCAGCAGCTTTGGACAGGTTACCTACAATGAGCAGTTCTTC.

This chain uses TRBV5-1 with TRBJ1-5, with TRBD1 matching 10 bases. With 0 bases clipped from V and 4 bases from J, the junction kept 1 base outside the gene matches. Germline assignment: CDR1 SGHRS and CDR2 YFSETQ. The CDR3 has 15 amino acids. The CDR3 protein is CASSLGTGGNQPQHF. DNA of the CDR3: TGCGCCAGCAGCTTGGGGACAGGGGGAAATCAGCCCCAGCATTTT. The full variable domain, rest sourced from reference TRBV5-1 and TRBJ1-5, is KAGVTQTPRYLIKTRGQQVTLSCSPISGHRSVSWYQQTPGQGLQFLFEYFSETQRNKGNFPGRFSGRQFSNSRSEMNVSTLELGDSALYLCASSLGTGGNQPQHFGDGTRLSIL.

The rearrangement links TRBV19 to TRBJ2-1, with 9 positions matching TRBD1. The CDR3 covers 15 residues. Germline V gives CDR1 LNHDA, CDR2 SQIVND (reference sequence). The V segment lost 5 bases and the J segment 8 bases; nucleotides outside the gene matches: 10. For the CDR3, the DNA is TGTGCCAGTAGTTTACCGGGACAGGGTTTATATGAGCAGTTCTTC. It yields the protein CASSLPGQGLYEQFF.

Here the CDR3 reads CASSYRSTGGDGYTF. The CDR3 DNA reads TGTGCCAGCAGTTACCGCTCTACAGGGGGGGATGGCTACACCTTC. This chain uses TRBV6-5 with TRBJ1-2, with 8 positions matching TRBD1. This CDR3 contains 15 residues. From germline, CDR1 is MNHEY and CDR2 SVGAGI. V shed 2 bases and J 6 bases; nucleotides not matched to a gene: 8.

V and J are TRBV9 and TRBJ1-4; TRBD1 is a possible D gene (5 bases). The CDR3 extends over 14 amino acids. Germline lookup yields CDR1 SGDLS and CDR2 YYNGEE. V was shortened by 2 bases and J by 4 bases, with 9 bases between the two germline ends. CDR3: CASSVGRVNEKLFF. The CDR3 DNA sequence: TGTGCCAGCAGCGTTGGCAGGGTTAATGAAAAACTGTTTTTT.

The J gene is TRBJ1-3, the V gene TRBV11-2; D ambiguous. In germline, CDR1 is SGHAT, CDR2 FQNNGV. The CDR3 has 14 residues. Trimming removed 5 bases at V and 4 bases at J, with 12 bases between. DNA for the CDR3: TGTGCCAGCAGCGCTAGCAATGGGGGAAACACCATATATTTT. Translating gives CASSASNGGNTIYF.

The genes are TRBV4-1 and TRBJ2-3; tentatively, D is TRBD2 (7 bases). This CDR3 spans 16 amino acids. Germline lookup yields CDR1 MGHRA and CDR2 YSYEKL. The V gene lost 3 bases and the J gene lost 2 bases, with 15 bases spanning the gap. The CDR3 DNA sequence: TGCGCCAGCAGCCAGATAGGTCGGGGGGCCACAGATACGCAGTATTTT. Residues: CASSQIGRGATDTQYF.